Described below is a single T cell receptor (beta chain) sequence and its context. As originally analysed: Reference gene primer amplification gave nucleated cell count estimates. The table came from immunoSEQ multiplex PCR; TCRdb's copy has only in-frame clones and leaves some out. D and trimming were read from the DNA, whereas the V and J calls and clone size are those reported in that table. Of about 220,000 clones in the sample, over 80% are singletons; the top ten hold approximately 5%. This record comes from a study of blood T cell repertoires in COVID-19. Across the whole study: Samples of COVID-19 (acute and convalescent) were obtained from the United States, Italy and Spain.

The TCR comes from a human donor in a cohort sampled during active COVID-19. The sample was peripheral blood.

As DNA, the CDR3 is TGTGCCAGCAGCTCGGACAGGGGACAGGGGACCCAGTACTTC. Translation gives CASSSDRGQGTQYF. The rearrangement links TRBV5-4 to TRBJ2-5; 9 bases fit TRBD1. CDR1 is SGHNT and CDR2 is YYREEE in the germline V gene (reference sequence). This CDR3 has 14 residues. With 3 bases clipped from V and 7 bases from J, the junction kept 7 bases outside the gene matches.